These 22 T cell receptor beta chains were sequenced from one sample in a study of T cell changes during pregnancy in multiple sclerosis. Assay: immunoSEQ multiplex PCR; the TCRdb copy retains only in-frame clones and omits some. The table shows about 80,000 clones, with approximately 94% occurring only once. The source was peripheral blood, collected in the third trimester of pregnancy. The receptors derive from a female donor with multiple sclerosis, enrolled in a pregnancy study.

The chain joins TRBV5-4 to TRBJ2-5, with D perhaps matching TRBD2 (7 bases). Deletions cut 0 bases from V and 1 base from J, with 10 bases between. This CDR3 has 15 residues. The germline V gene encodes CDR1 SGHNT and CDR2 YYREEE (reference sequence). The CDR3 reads CASSLGGGPQETQYF. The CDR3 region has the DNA TGTGCCAGCAGCTTGGGCGGGGGCCCCCAAGAGACCCAGTACTTC.

CDR3 residues: CASSLTSGGAGEQFF. The CDR3 DNA is TGTGCCAGCAGCCTTACTAGCGGGGGGGCGGGTGAGCAGTTCTTC. The chain links TRBV9 to TRBJ2-1, with TRBD2 matching over 13 bases. Trimming cost V 4 bases and J 9 bases; bases outside gene matches: 7. The CDR3 consists of 15 residues. From germline, CDR1 is SGDLS and CDR2 YYNGEE.

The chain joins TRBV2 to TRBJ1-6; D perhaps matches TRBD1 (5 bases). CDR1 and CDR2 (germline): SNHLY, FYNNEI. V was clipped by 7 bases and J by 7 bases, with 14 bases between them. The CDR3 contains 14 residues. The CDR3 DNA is TGTGCCAGCATGGGGGGTTTTCCGAATTCACCCCTCCACTTT. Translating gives CASMGGFPNSPLHF.

For the CDR3, the DNA is TGTGCCAGCAGCTTAGGTTACAGGGAAAGCTCCTACAATGAGCAGTTCTTC. Protein sequence: CASSLGYRESSYNEQFF. The chain uses TRBV5-4 and TRBJ2-1, with a tentative D call TRBD1 (6 bases). Germline CDR1 is SGHNT and CDR2 is YYREEE (reference sequence). V was shortened by 2 bases and J by 0 bases, with 15 bases between the two germline ends. The CDR3 length is 17 residues.

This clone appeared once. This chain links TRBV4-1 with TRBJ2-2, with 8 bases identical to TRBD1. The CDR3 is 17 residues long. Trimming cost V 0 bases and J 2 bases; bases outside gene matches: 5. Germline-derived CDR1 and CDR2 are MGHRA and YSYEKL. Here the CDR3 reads CASSQERTGINTGELFF. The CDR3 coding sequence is TGCGCCAGCAGCCAAGAGCGGACAGGGATTAACACCGGGGAGCTGTTTTTT.

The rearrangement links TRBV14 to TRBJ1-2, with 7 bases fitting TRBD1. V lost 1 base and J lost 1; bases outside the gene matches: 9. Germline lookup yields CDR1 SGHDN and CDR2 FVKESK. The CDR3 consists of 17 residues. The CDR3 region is CASSQGQGSRNNYGYTF. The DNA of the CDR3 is TGTGCCAGCAGCCAAGGACAGGGTTCGAGAAATAACTATGGCTACACCTTC.

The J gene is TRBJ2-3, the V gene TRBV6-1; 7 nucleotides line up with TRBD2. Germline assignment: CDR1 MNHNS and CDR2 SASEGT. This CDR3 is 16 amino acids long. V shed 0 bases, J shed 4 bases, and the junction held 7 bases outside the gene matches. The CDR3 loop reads CASSEADAGEADTQYF. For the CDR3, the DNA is TGTGCCAGCAGTGAAGCGGACGCGGGGGAGGCAGATACGCAGTATTTT.

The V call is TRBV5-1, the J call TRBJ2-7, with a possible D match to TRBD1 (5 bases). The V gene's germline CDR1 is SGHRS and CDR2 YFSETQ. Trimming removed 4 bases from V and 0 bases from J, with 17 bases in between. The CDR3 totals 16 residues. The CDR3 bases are TGCGCCAGCAGCCGGTTCAGGGATCCCCCCTCCTACGAGCAGTACTTC. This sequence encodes CASSRFRDPPSYEQYF. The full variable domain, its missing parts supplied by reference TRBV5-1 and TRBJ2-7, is KAGVTQTPRYLIKTRGQQVTLSCSPISGHRSVSWYQQTPGQGLQFLFEYFSETQRNKGNFPGRFSGRQFSNSRSEMNVSTLELGDSALYLCASSRFRDPPSYEQYFGPGTRLTVT.

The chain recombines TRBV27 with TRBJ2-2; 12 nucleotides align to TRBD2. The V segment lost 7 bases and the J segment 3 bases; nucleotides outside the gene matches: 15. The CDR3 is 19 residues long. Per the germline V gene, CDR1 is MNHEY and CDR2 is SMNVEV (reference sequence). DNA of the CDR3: TGTGCCAGCAAAACCAAGACTAGCGGGGGACTAGGGGACACCGGGGAGCTGTTTTTT. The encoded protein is CASKTKTSGGLGDTGELFF.

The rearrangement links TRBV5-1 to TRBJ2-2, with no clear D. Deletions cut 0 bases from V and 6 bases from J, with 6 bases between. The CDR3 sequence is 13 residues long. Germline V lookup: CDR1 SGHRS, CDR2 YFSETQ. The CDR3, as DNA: TGCGCCAGCAGCTTGGGAGGTCCCGGGGAGCTGTTTTTT. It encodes CASSLGGPGELFF.

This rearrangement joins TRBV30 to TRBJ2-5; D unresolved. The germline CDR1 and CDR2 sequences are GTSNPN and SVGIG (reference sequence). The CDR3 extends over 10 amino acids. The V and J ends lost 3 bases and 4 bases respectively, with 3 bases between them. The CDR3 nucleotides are TGTGCCTGGAGGAGAGAGACCCAGTACTTC. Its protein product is CAWRRETQYF. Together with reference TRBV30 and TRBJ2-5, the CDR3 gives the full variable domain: SQTIHQWPATLVQPVGSPLSLECTVEGTSNPNLYWYRQAAGRGLQLLFYSVGIGQISSEVPQNLSASRPQDRQFILSSKKLLLSDSGFYLCAWRRETQYFGPGTRLLVL.

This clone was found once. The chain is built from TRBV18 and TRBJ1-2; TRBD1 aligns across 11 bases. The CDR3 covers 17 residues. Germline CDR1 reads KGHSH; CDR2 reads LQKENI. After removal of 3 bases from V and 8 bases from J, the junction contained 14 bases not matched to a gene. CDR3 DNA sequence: TGTGCCAGCTCACCCCCTGCCGGACAGGGGGCTTCGTCCGGCTACACCTTC. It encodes CASSPPAGQGASSGYTF.

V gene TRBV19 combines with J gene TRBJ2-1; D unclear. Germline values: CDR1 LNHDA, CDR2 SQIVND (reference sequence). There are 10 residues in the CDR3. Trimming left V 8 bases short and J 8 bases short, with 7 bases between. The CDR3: CASSSDEQFF. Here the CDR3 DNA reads TGTGCCAGTTCGTCGGATGAGCAGTTCTTC. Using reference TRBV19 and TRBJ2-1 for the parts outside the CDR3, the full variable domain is DGGITQSPKYLFRKEGQNVTLSCEQNLNHDAMYWYRQDPGQGLRLIYYSQIVNDFQKGDIAEGYSVSREKKESFPLTVTSAQKNPTAFYLCASSSDEQFFGPGTRLTVL.

In nucleotides, the CDR3 is TGTGCCAGCAGTCCTGAGGGTAGTGAGCAGTTCTTC. Amino acids: CASSPEGSEQFF. The chain links TRBV6-5 to TRBJ2-1; TRBD2 might be the D (5 bases). This CDR3 has 12 amino acids. Germline V lookup: CDR1 MNHEY, CDR2 SVGAGI. V was trimmed by 5 bases and J by 9 bases, leaving 11 bases between them.

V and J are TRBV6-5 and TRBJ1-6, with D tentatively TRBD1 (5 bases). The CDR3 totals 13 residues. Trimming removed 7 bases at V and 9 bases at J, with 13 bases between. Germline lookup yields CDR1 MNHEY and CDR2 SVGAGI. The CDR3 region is CASMSQGGSPLHF. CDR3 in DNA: TGTGCCAGCATGTCGCAGGGTGGTTCACCCCTCCACTTT.

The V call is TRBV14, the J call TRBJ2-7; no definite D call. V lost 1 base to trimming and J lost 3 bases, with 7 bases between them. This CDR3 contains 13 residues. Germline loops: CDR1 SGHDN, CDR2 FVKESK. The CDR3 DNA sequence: TGTGCCAGCAGCCAAGTTGTGAGCTACGAGCAGTACTTC. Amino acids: CASSQVVSYEQYF.

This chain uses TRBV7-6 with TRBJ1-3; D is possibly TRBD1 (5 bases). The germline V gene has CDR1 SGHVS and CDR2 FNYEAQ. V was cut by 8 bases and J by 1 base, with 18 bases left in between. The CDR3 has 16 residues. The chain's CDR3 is CASGRMGRGSGNTIYF. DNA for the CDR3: TGTGCCAGCGGTCGTATGGGGAGGGGATCTGGAAACACCATATATTTT.

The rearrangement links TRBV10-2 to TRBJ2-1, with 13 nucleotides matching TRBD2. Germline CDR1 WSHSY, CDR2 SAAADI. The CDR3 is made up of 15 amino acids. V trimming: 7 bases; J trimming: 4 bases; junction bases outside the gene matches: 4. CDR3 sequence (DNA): TGCGCCAGCACTAGACTAGCGGGGGGTTACAATGAGCAGTTCTTC. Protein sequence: CASTRLAGGYNEQFF.

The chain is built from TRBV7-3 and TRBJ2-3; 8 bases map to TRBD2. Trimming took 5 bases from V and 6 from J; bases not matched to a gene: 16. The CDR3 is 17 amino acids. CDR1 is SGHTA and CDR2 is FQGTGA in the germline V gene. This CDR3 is CASSLRGLASRGDTQYF. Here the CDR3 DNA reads TGTGCCAGCAGCCTCCGAGGACTAGCTAGTAGAGGTGATACGCAGTATTTT.

The CDR3 is CASSVGGANEKLFF. CDR3 coding DNA: TGTGCCAGCAGCGTGGGGGGGGCGAATGAAAAACTGTTTTTT. The V and J genes are TRBV9 and TRBJ1-4; D is possibly TRBD1 (6 bases). The V gene lost 2 bases and the J gene lost 5 bases, with 10 bases spanning the gap. CDR3 length: 14 amino acids. In germline, CDR1 is SGDLS, CDR2 YYNGEE. Filled out from reference TRBV9 and TRBJ1-4, the complete variable domain reads DSGVTQTPKHLITATGQRVTLRCSPRSGDLSVYWYQQSLDQGLQFLIQYYNGEERAKGNILERFSAQQFPDLHSELNLSSLELGDSALYFCASSVGGANEKLFFGSGTQLSVL.

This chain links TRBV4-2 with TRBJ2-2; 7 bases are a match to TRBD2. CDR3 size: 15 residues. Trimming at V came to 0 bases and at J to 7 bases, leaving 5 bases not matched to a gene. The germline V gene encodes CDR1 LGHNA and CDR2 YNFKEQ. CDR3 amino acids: CASSQDPREGGELFF. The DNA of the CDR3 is TGTGCCAGCAGCCAAGACCCGAGGGAGGGCGGGGAGCTGTTTTTT.

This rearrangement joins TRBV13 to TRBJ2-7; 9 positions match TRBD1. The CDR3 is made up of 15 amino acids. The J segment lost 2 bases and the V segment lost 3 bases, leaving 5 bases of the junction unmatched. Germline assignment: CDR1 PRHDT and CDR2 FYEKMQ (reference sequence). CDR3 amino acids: CASSFGTGPTYEQYF. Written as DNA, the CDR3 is TGTGCCAGCAGCTTCGGGACAGGGCCGACCTACGAGCAGTACTTC.